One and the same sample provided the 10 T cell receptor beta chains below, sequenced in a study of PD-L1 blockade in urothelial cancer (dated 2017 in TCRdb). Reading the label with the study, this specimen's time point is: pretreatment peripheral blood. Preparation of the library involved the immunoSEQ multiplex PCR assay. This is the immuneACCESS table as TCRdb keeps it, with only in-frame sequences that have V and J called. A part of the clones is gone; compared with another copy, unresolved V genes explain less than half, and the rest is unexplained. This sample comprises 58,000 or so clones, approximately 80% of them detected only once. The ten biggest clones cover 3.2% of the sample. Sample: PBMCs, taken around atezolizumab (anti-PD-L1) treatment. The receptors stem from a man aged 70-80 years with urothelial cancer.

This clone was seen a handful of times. CDR3 DNA: TGTGCCACCAGCAGAGAAATAGGGGCCACTAACTATGGCTACACCTTC. Translating gives CATSREIGATNYGYTF. J is TRBJ1-2 and V is TRBV15; D perhaps matches TRBD1 (5 bases). V was trimmed by 0 bases and J by 0 bases, leaving 11 bases between them. Germline loops: CDR1 LNHNV, CDR2 YYDKDF (reference sequence). The CDR3 loop spans 16 amino acids.

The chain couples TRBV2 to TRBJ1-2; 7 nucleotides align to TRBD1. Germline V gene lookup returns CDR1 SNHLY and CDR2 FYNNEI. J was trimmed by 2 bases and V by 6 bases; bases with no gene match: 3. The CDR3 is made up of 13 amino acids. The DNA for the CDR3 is TGTGCCAGCAGGCCGACAGGGAACTATGGCTACACCTTC. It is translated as CASRPTGNYGYTF.

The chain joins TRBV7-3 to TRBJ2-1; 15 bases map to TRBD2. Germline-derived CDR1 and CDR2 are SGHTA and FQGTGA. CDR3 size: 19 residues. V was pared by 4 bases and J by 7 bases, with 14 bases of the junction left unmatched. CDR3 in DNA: TGTGCCAGCAGCTCACTCCCACGGACTAGCGGGAGGGCCGGAAATGAGCAGTTCTTC. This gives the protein CASSSLPRTSGRAGNEQFF. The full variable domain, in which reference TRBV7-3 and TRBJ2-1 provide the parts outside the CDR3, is GAGVSQTPSNKVTEKGKYVELRCDPISGHTALYWYRQSLGQGPEFLIYFQGTGAADDSGLPNDRFFAVRPEGSVSTLKIQRTERGDSAVYLCASSSLPRTSGRAGNEQFFGPGTRLTVL.

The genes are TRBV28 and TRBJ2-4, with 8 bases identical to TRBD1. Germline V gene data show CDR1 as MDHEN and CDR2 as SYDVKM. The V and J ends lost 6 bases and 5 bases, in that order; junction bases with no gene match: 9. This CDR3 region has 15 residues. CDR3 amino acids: CASRKSGTGQNIQYF. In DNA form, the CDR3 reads TGTGCCAGCAGAAAATCCGGGACAGGACAAAACATTCAGTACTTC.

CDR3: CASSGEQGSGYTF. The DNA of the CDR3 is TGTGCCAGCAGTGGGGAACAGGGGAGTGGCTACACCTTC. The J gene is TRBJ1-2, the V gene TRBV6-4, with 7 bases lining up with TRBD1. This CDR3 comprises 13 residues. In germline, CDR1 is MRHNA, CDR2 SNTAGT. V shed 4 bases and J 7 bases; nucleotides not matched to a gene: 6.

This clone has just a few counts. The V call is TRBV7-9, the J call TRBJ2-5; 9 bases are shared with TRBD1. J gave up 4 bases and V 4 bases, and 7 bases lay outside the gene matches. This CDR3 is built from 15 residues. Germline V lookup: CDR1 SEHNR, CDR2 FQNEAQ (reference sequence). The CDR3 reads CASSSEQGAGETQYF. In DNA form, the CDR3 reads TGTGCCAGCAGCTCAGAACAGGGGGCGGGAGAGACCCAGTACTTC.

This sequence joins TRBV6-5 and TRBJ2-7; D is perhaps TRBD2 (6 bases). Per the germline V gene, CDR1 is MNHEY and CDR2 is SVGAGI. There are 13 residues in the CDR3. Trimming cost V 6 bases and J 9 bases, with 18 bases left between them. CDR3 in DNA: TGTGCCAGCAGGGACCTCGGGGGTAGGGTGCAGTACTTC. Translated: CASRDLGGRVQYF.

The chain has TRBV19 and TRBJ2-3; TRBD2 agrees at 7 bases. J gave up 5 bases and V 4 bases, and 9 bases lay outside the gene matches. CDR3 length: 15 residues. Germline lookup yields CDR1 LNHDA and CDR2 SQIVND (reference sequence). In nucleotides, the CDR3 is TGTGCCAGTAGTACGACGAGGACTAGTCGAGATACGCAGTATTTT. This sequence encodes CASSTTRTSRDTQYF.

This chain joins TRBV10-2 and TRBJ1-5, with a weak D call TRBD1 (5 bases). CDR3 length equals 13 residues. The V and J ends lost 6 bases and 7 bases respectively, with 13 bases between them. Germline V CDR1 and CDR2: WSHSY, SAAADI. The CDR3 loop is CASSLGQGQPQHF. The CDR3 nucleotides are TGCGCCAGCAGCCTTGGGCAGGGCCAGCCCCAGCATTTT.

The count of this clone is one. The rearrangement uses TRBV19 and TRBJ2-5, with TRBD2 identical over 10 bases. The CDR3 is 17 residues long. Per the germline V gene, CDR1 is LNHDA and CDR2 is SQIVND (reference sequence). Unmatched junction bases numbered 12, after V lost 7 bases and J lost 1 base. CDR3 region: CASTSPRTSGGQETQYF. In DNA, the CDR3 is TGTGCCAGTACCTCACCCAGGACTAGCGGAGGCCAAGAGACCCAGTACTTC.